The source of this TCR beta chain is a study of PD-1 blockade in mismatch repair-deficient tumors. Study observations and caveats: Rapid post-treatment expansion, then contraction, generally preceding radiologic response, marked tumor-resident clones.

Profiled with immunoSEQ multiplex PCR; TCRdb holds only in-frame clones, not every one. The sample yields roughly 80,000 clones, around 85% seen once. About this clone: Antigen: not known.

The TCR was taken from an adult with mismatch repair-deficient cancer. The material sequenced was peripheral blood, taken 12 weeks after starting pembrolizumab.

This CDR3 is CASSIAGVFTDTQYF. The DNA of the CDR3 is TGTGCCAGCAGTATAGCGGGAGTGTTCACAGATACGCAGTATTTT. This chain uses TRBV6-1 with TRBJ2-3; 9 bases map to TRBD2. CDR1 and CDR2 (germline): MNHNS, SASEGT. The CDR3 sequence is 15 residues long. V lost 5 bases to trimming and J lost 2 bases; unmatched junction nucleotides: 5.